The 8 T cell receptor beta chains below all came from one sample that was sequenced in a study of T cells in women clearing cervical HPV infection (dated by TCRdb to 2016 to 2019). Libraries were built with the immunoSEQ multiplex PCR assay. Not all clones reach the TCRdb copy of this immuneACCESS table, which keeps in-frame sequences only. Checked studies attribute under half of the gap to unresolved V genes and leave the rest unexplained. This sample's table has entries for 25,000 or so clones. The ten top clones hold approximately 9% of the sample. Sequenced material: blood buffy coat. The source is a woman aged 18 to 75 with a cervical HPV16 infection that either progressed to CIN3+ or cleared (not recorded which).

Concerning this clone itself: The sequence runs out 3 residues before the end of the CDR3; the remainder is reconstructed from the germline J gene. The chain has TRBV20-1 and TRBJ2-3; weak D call: TRBD1 (6 bases). The V and J ends lost 4 bases and 2 bases respectively, with 7 bases between them. The CDR3 covers 12 residues. The V gene's germline CDR1 is DFQATT and CDR2 SNEGSKA (reference sequence). CDR3 sequence: CSANRDTDTQYF. The covered CDR3 bases are TGCAGTGCTAACAGGGACACAGATACG.

Remarks on this clone: The CDR3 extends 3 residues past the end of the read, so its final part is completed from the germline J gene. The J gene is TRBJ2-3, the V gene TRBV9, with a weak D call TRBD2 (6 bases). The germline V gene has CDR1 SGDLS and CDR2 YYNGEE. The V gene lost 3 bases and the J gene lost 0 bases, with 11 bases spanning the gap. This CDR3 region has 15 residues. CDR3 DNA (partial): TGTGCCAGCAGCGGGGGACTTCGTAGCACAGATACG. Its protein is CASSGGLRSTDT. The complete CDR3 protein is CASSGGLRSTDTQYF. Full variable domain (outside the CDR3, taken from reference TRBV9 and TRBJ2-3): DSGVTQTPKHLITATGQRVTLRCSPRSGDLSVYWYQQSLDQGLQFLIQYYNGEERAKGNILERFSAQQFPDLHSELNLSSLELGDSALYFCASSGGLRSTDTQYFGPGTRLTVL.

Remarks on this clone: The sequenced fragment ends 3 residues before the CDR3 boundary, so the rest is inferred from the germline J gene. This rearrangement joins TRBV20-1 to TRBJ1-1; D might be TRBD1 (6 bases). V lost 0 bases and J 1 base, leaving 12 bases between the germline ends. Germline V lookup: CDR1 DFQATT, CDR2 SNEGSKA (reference sequence). There are 15 residues in the CDR3. CDR3 bases read: TGCAGTGCTAGAGATCTTAGGACAGAGAACACTGAA. This sequence encodes CSARDLRTENTE. The CDR3 as a whole reads CSARDLRTENTEAFF.

Worth noting for this clone: Coverage ceases 3 residues before the CDR3 finishes, and the germline J gene fills in the end. The chain employs TRBV27 and TRBJ1-3; 7 bases are shared with TRBD1. Germline assignment: CDR1 MNHEY and CDR2 SMNVEV (reference sequence). Germline trimming cut 8 bases from V and 0 bases from J; bases unmatched to any gene: 4. The CDR3 covers 14 residues. The CDR3 DNA, read in part, is TGTGCCAGCTGGGACAGAAGCTCTGGAAACACC. This codes for CASWDRSSGNT. The full CDR3 sequence reads CASWDRSSGNTIYF.

This CDR3 is CASSLDQGPPDTQYF. The CDR3 bases that were read are TGTGCCAGCAGCTTGGATCAGGGCCCGCCAGATACG. The chain employs TRBV7-3 and TRBJ2-3, with a weak D call TRBD1 (5 bases). The read is 3 residues too short to cover the CDR3 end, so that end is filled in from the germline J gene. CDR3 length equals 15 residues. Germline CDR1 reads SGHTA; CDR2 reads FQGTGA. The ends were cut back, 3 bases at V and 4 bases at J, with 14 bases in the middle.

Partial CDR3 DNA: TGCGCCAGCAGCCAGGTACAGGTTTTTTCACCC. Protein product: CASSQVQVFSP. The entire CDR3 sequence reads CASSQVQVFSPLHF. The rearrangement joins TRBV4-1 to TRBJ1-6, with D maybe TRBD1 (5 bases). The CDR3 goes on 3 residues after the read ends, and that part is filled in from the germline J gene. Trimming cost V 3 bases and J 9 bases, with 12 bases left between them. This CDR3 has 14 amino acids. Germline V lookup: CDR1 MGHRA, CDR2 YSYEKL.

CDR3 residues: CASSGRTGVGTEAFF. Partial CDR3 DNA: TGTGCCAGCAGTGGCCGGACAGGCGTGGGAACTGAA. This chain joins TRBV2 and TRBJ1-1; 7 bases map to TRBD1. Read data end 3 residues before the CDR3 end; the end is taken from the germline J gene. The CDR3 consists of 15 residues. Germline V gene data show CDR1 as SNHLY and CDR2 as FYNNEI. The ends lost 4 bases at V and 5 bases at J; junction bases unmatched: 10.

Comment on this clone: Read coverage stops 3 residues before the CDR3 terminus; the germline J gene supplies the remainder. The chain links TRBV6-2 or TRBV6-3 to TRBJ1-4, with 7 positions matching TRBD1. Germline lookup yields CDR1 MNHEY and CDR2 SVGEGT. Germline trimming cut 4 bases from V and 0 bases from J; bases unmatched to any gene: 2. CDR3 size: 15 residues. CDR3 DNA, as far as it was read: TGTGCCAGCAGTTCTGGGACAGCAACTAATGAAAAA. It encodes CASSSGTATNEK. Given in full, the CDR3 is CASSSGTATNEKLFF.